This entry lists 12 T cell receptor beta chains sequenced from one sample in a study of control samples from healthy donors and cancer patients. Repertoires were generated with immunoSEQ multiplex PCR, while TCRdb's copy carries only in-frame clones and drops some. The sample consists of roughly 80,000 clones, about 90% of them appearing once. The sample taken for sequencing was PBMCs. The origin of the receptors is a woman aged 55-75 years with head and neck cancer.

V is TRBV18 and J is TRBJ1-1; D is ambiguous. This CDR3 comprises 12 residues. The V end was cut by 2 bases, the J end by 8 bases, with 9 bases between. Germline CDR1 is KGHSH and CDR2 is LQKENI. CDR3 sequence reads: CASSPGEQEAFF. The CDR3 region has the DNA TGTGCCAGCTCACCAGGGGAGCAAGAAGCTTTCTTT.

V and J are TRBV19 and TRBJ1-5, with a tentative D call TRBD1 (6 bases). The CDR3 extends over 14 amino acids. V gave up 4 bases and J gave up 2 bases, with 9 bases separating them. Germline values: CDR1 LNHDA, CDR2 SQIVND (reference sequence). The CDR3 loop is CASSNRVGNQPQHF. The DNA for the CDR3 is TGTGCCAGTAGTAACAGGGTTGGCAATCAGCCCCAGCATTTT.

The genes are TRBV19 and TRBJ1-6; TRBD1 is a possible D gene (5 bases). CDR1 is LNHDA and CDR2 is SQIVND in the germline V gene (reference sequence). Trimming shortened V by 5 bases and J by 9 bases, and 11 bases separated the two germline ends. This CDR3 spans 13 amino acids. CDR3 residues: CASSSRTSSPLHF. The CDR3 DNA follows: TGTGCCAGTAGTTCACGGACATCTTCACCCCTCCACTTT.

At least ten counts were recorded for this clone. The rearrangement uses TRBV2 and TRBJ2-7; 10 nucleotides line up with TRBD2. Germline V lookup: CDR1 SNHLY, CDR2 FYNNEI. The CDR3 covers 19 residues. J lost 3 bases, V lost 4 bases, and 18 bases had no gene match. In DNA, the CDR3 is TGTGCCAGCAGTGTCTTGGACAGGTATCAGTCTAGCGGGAGCTACGAGCAGTACTTC. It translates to CASSVLDRYQSSGSYEQYF.

CDR3 in DNA: TGTGCTAGTGGTTTGGGACTAGCGGGGTCCTACAATGAGCAGTTCTTC. Translated, it gives CASGLGLAGSYNEQFF. The V call is TRBV12-5, the J call TRBJ2-1; 11 nucleotides match TRBD2. J gave up 1 base and V 1 base, and 0 bases lay outside the gene matches. Germline CDR1 is LGHNT and CDR2 is FRNRAP. The CDR3 covers 16 residues.

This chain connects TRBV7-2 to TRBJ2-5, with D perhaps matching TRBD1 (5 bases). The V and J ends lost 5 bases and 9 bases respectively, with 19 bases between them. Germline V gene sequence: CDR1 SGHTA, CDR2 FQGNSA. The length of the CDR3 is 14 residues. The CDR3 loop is CASSLRGNQGAQYF. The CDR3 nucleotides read TGTGCCAGCAGCCTGCGCGGTAATCAAGGGGCCCAGTACTTC.

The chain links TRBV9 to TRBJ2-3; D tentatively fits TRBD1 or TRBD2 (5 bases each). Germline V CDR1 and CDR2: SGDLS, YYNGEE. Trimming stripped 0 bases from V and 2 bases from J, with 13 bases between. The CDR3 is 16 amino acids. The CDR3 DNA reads TGTGCCAGCAGCGTAGGAAGGGACCGACACACAGATACGCAGTATTTT. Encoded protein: CASSVGRDRHTDTQYF.

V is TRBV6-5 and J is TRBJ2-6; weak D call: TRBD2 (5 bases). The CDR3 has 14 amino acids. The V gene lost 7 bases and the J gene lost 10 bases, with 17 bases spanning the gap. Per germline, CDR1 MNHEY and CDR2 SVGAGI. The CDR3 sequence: CASIPKGERNVLTF. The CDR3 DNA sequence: TGTGCCAGCATCCCTAAGGGAGAACGAAACGTCCTGACTTTC.

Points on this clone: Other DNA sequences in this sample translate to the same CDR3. CDR3 residues: CASSLGRGETQYF. DNA for the CDR3: TGTGCCAGCAGCTTAGGACGGGGGGAGACCCAGTACTTC. The chain couples TRBV7-9 to TRBJ2-5; D is perhaps TRBD2 (6 bases). From germline, CDR1 is SEHNR and CDR2 FQNEAQ (reference sequence). V shed 1 base and J shed 5 bases, with 8 bases lying between them. The CDR3 is 13 amino acids.

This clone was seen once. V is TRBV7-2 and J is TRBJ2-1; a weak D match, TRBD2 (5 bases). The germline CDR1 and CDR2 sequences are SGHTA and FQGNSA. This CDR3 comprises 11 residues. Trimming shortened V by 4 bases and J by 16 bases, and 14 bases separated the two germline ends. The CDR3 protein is CASSSDSFCFF. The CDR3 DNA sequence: TGTGCCAGCAGCTCGGACTCTTTTTGCTTCTTC. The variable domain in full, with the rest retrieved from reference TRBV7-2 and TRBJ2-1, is GAGVSQSPSNKVTEKGKDVELRCDPISGHTALYWYRQSLGQGLEFLIYFQGNSAPDKSGLPSDRFSAERTGGSVSTLTIQRTQQEDSAVYLCASSSDSFCFFGPGTRLTVL.

CDR3 amino acids: CASSQPGQGPQETQYF. For the CDR3, the DNA is TGTGCCAGCAGCCAACCGGGACAGGGACCTCAAGAGACCCAGTACTTC. The V gene is TRBV3-1 (or the pseudogene TRBV3-2), the J gene TRBJ2-5; 9 nucleotides agree with TRBD1. From germline, CDR1 is LGHDT and CDR2 YNNKEL (reference sequence). The junction had 6 bases not matched to a gene; V was cut back by 2 bases and J by 2 bases. The CDR3 covers 16 residues.

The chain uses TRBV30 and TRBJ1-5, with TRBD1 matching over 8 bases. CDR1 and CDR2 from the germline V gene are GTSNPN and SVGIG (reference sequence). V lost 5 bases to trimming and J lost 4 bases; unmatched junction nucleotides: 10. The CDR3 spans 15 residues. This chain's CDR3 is CAWGKDRVGNQPQHF. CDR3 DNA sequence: TGTGCCTGGGGTAAGGACAGGGTGGGGAATCAGCCCCAGCATTTT.